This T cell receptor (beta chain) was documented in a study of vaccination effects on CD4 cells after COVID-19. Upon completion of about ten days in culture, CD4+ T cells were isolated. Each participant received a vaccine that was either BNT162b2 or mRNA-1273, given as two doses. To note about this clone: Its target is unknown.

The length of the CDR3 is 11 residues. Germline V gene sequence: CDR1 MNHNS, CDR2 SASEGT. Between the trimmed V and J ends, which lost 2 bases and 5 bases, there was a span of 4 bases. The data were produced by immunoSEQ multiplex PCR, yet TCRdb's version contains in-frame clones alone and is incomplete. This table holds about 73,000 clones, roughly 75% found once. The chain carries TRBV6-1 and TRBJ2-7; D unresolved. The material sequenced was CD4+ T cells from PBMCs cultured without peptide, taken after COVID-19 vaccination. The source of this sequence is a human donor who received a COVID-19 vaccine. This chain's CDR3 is CASSETHEQYV. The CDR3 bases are TGTGCCAGCAGTGAAACCCACGAGCAGTACGTC.